This T cell receptor (beta chain) is from a study of blood T cell repertoires in COVID-19. Study overall: Researchers got acute and convalescent COVID-19 samples from the United States, Italy and Spain.

The method was immunoSEQ multiplex PCR; TCRdb's version includes in-frame clones alone and lacks a portion of them. In the table there are approximately 210,000 clones, around 81% of which are singletons. V was shortened by 3 bases and J by 0 bases, with 3 bases between the two germline ends. The CDR3 totals 13 residues. Looked up from germline, CDR1 is SNHLY and CDR2 is FYNNEI. Cohort assignment relied on participant-reported clinical history. The chain has TRBV2 and TRBJ1-3; D uncertain. This clonotype was obtained from a woman in her fifties or sixties with acute COVID-19. Specimen: PBMCs or T cells enriched from blood (not recorded which). This CDR3 reads CASSDSSGNTIYF. CDR3 nucleotides: TGTGCCAGCAGTGACAGCTCTGGAAACACCATATATTTT.